Below, one T cell receptor (beta chain) is given with its context. Its antigen is not known. Germline CDR1 reads DFQATT; CDR2 reads SNEGSKA (reference sequence). The CDR3 is 14 amino acids. V was cut by 3 bases and J by 1 base, with 12 bases left in between. Amplification of TCR beta used genomic DNA extracted from peripheral blood. This specimen belongs to a study of T cell repertoires in aging, cancer and after chemotherapy. On the study more broadly: Donors were grouped into six age bands spanning 30 or younger through 70 or older. Findings and caveats of the study: The repertoire data cannot show anything about immunological memory following chemotherapy. Rebound thymic output was suggested by rising median generation probability during chemotherapy in each cancer cohort.

Rearranged V-D-J TRB sequences were amplified with a mixed TRB-A/B primer pool. TCRdb re-derived calls from the multiplex PCR reads in MiXCR, one entry per CDR3 protein. The sample has thousands of distinct CDR3 sequences, around 30% seen once. The receptor's source is a human donor with a solid tumor. The chain employs TRBV20-1 and TRBJ2-5, with D possibly being TRBD1 or TRBD2 (5 bases each). Sequenced material: blood. Written as DNA, the CDR3 is TGCAGTGCTAGGCCCTGGGACCGCCAAGAGACCCAGTACTTC. This sequence encodes CSARPWDRQETQYF.